The source of this TCR beta chain is a study of blood T cell repertoires in COVID-19. Study information: COVID-19 samples, acute and convalescent, were from the United States, Italy and Spain.

As originally analysed: Estimated nucleated cell counts came from reference gene primer amplification. Sequencing was performed with immunoSEQ multiplex PCR; in TCRdb, only in-frame clones are kept and a portion is missing. V and J calls and clone size come straight from that table; D and trimming were deduced from the DNA. Here the sample spans around 130,000 clones, around 90% being singletons. This receptor was obtained from a man in his 60s with active or convalescent COVID-19. Specimen: peripheral blood.

The CDR3 coding sequence is TGTGCCAGCAGCTTAACGGTCCGCGACGAGCAGTACTTC. Protein product: CASSLTVRDEQYF. J is TRBJ2-7 and V is TRBV7-8, with D unresolved. Trimming took 2 bases from V and 5 from J, leaving 10 bases between them. The CDR3 runs to 13 residues. CDR1 is SGHVS, CDR2 FQNEAQ, per germline.